The source of this T cell receptor (beta chain) is a study of T cells after yellow fever vaccination. Study-level background: Researchers used SMART-Seq v4 Ultra Low Input to prepare fractions that had low cell numbers. Overall study results and limits: The secondary T-cell response peaked on day 5, not day 15, but was weaker. Primary-vaccination clones mostly resurfaced post-booster (nearly 97% CD4, roughly 90% CD8).

This clonotype was seen repeatedly, ten times or more. Its antigen is undetermined. TCRdb reprocessed the 5' RACE reads with MiXCR, giving one entry per CDR3 protein. The sample has some 550,000 distinct CDR3 sequences, roughly 19% seen once. The source material was PBMCs, sampled 15 days after the yellow fever booster vaccination. This receptor was identified in a man aged 30 to 39 who received the YFV17D yellow fever vaccine.

CDR3 DNA sequence: TGCAGCGGTACTAGCGGAGACAATGAGCAGTTCTTC. This codes for CSGTSGDNEQFF. The chain uses TRBV29-1 and TRBJ2-1; 8 bases are a match to TRBD2. Germline V gene sequence: CDR1 SQVTM, CDR2 ANQGSEA. The CDR3 runs to 12 residues. The J segment lost 5 bases and the V segment lost 7 bases, leaving 4 bases of the junction unmatched.